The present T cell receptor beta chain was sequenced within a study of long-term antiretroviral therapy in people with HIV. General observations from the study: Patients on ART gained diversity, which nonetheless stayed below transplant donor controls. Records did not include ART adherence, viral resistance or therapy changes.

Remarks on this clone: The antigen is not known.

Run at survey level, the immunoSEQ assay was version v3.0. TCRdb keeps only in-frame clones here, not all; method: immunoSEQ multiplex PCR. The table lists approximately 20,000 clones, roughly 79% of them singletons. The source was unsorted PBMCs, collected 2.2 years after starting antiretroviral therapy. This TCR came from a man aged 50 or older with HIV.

CDR3 region: CASSRTSGNTEAFF. In DNA form, the CDR3 reads TGTGCCAGCAGTCGGACATCAGGGAACACTGAAGCTTTCTTT. The chain links TRBV11-2 to TRBJ1-1; a possible D gene is TRBD1 (5 bases). V lost 6 bases and J lost 1, with 12 bases in between. The germline V gene encodes CDR1 SGHAT and CDR2 FQNNGV. The CDR3 covers 14 residues.